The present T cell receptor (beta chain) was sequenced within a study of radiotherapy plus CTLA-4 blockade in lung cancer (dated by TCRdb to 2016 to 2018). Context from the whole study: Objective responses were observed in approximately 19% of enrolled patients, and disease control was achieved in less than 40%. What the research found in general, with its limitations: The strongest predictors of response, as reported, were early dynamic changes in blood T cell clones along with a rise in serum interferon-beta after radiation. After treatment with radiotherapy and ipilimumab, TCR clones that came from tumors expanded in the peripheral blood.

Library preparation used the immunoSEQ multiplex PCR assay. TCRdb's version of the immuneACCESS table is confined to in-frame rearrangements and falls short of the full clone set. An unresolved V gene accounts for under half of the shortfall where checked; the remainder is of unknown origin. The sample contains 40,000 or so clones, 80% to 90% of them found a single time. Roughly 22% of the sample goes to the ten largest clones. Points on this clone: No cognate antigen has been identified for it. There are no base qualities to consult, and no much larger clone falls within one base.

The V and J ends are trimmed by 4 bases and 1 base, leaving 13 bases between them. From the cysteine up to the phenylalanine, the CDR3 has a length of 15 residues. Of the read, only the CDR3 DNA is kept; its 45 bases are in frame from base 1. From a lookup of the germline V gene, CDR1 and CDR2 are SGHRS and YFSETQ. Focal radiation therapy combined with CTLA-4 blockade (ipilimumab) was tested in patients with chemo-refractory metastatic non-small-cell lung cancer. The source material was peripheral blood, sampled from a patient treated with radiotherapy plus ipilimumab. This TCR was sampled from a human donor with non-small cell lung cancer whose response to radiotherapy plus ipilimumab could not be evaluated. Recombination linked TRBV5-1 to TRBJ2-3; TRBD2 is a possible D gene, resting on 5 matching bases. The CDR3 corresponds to CASSPLGGGTDTQYF. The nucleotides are TGCGCCAGCAGCCCACTAGGAGGAGGCACAGATACGCAGTATTTT.